Shown below are 12 T cell receptor beta chains from a single sample sequenced in a study of graft-versus-host responses after intestinal transplantation. The antigens of these receptors remain unknown. The data were produced by immunoSEQ multiplex PCR, yet TCRdb's version contains in-frame clones alone and is incomplete. The sample gives more than 70,000 clones, about 90% of which show up once; about 0.4% is in the top ten. The material was unstimulated CD8+ T cells sorted from spleen or lymph node cells, obtained before transplant. Every receptor here comes from a human donor who was the organ donor for an intestinal transplant.

V and J are TRBV7-9 and TRBJ2-1, with TRBD1 identical over 11 bases. Looked up from germline, CDR1 is SEHNR and CDR2 is FQNEAQ (reference sequence). J was trimmed by 9 bases and V by 2 bases; bases with no gene match: 6. The CDR3 covers 15 residues. As DNA, the CDR3 is TGTGCCAGCAGCTTATTTGTGGACAGGGGGCGTGAGCAGTTCTTC. It specifies CASSLFVDRGREQFF.

The chain is built from TRBV7-2 and TRBJ2-5; D is uncertain. V was cut by 6 bases and J by 5 bases, with 7 bases left in between. The CDR3 loop spans 11 amino acids. Germline V CDR1 and CDR2: SGHTA, FQGNSA. The chain's CDR3 is CASRSMETQYF. The CDR3 nucleotides read TGTGCCAGCAGGTCAATGGAGACCCAGTACTTC.

This CDR3 is CASSPDRGGSNQPQHF. In nucleotides, the CDR3 is TGTGCCAGTAGCCCCGACCGGGGTGGAAGCAATCAGCCCCAGCATTTT. V gene TRBV19 combines with J gene TRBJ1-5; no reliable D call. V lost 6 bases and J lost 1, with 16 bases in between. This CDR3 region has 16 residues. The germline gives CDR1 LNHDA, CDR2 SQIVND (reference sequence).

This rearrangement joins TRBV25-1 to TRBJ1-1; a possible D gene is TRBD1 (6 bases). CDR1 and CDR2 from the germline V gene are MGHDK and SYGVNS. This CDR3 comprises 14 residues. Trimming left V 6 bases short and J 6 bases short, with 17 bases between. In DNA form, the CDR3 reads TGTGCCAGCAGACCCACAGGGAAGATGCCTGAAGCTTTCTTT. It encodes CASRPTGKMPEAFF.

This clone was seen once. V and J are TRBV25-1 and TRBJ2-7; tentative D call: TRBD2 (6 bases). Trimming removed 1 base from V and 6 bases from J, with 16 bases in between. CDR1 MGHDK and CDR2 SYGVNS come from the germline V gene. The CDR3 runs to 15 residues. CDR3 sequence reads: CASSEWVQGGGEQYF. CDR3 DNA: TGTGCCAGCAGTGAATGGGTCCAGGGAGGCGGCGAGCAGTACTTC.

This clone is a singleton in its sample. This chain joins TRBV29-1 and TRBJ1-1; D might be TRBD1 (6 bases). V was pared by 6 bases and J by 4 bases, with 12 bases between. CDR3 size: 12 residues. Germline V gene data show CDR1 as SQVTM and CDR2 as ANQGSEA. DNA for the CDR3: TGCAGCGTCCCGATGGGGGCCACTGAAGCTTTCTTT. Translating it yields CSVPMGATEAFF.

The V call is TRBV19, the J call TRBJ2-5; the D gene is possibly TRBD2 (5 bases). CDR3 length: 13 residues. V was trimmed by 5 bases and J by 11 bases, leaving 18 bases between them. Looked up from germline, CDR1 is LNHDA and CDR2 is SQIVND (reference sequence). The CDR3 reads CASSSLGPGEQYF. As DNA, the CDR3 is TGTGCCAGTAGTTCCCTAGGACCCGGGGAGCAGTACTTC. Together with reference TRBV19 and TRBJ2-5, the CDR3 gives the full variable domain: DGGITQSPKYLFRKEGQNVTLSCEQNLNHDAMYWYRQDPGQGLRLIYYSQIVNDFQKGDIAEGYSVSREKKESFPLTVTSAQKNPTAFYLCASSSLGPGEQYFGPGTRLLVL.

V usage is TRBV6-5 and J usage is TRBJ2-3; TRBD2 agrees at 9 bases. Germline CDR1 and CDR2: MNHEY and SVGAGI. The CDR3 has 15 amino acids. Unmatched junction bases numbered 2, after V lost 2 bases and J lost 2 bases. The CDR3 DNA sequence: TGTGCCAGCAGTTACGGCGGGGGGGCCACAGATACGCAGTATTTT. Its protein product is CASSYGGGATDTQYF.

This clone has a handful of counts. This rearrangement joins TRBV10-3 to TRBJ1-1, with D possibly TRBD1 on 5 matching bases. The CDR3 is made up of 11 amino acids. Germline CDR1 and CDR2: ENHRY and SYGVKD. Trimming shortened V by 3 bases and J by 10 bases, and 9 bases separated the two germline ends. CDR3 region: CAISDRVGAFF. CDR3 in DNA: TGTGCCATCAGTGACAGGGTAGGAGCTTTCTTT.

Here the CDR3 DNA reads TGTGCCAGCAGCCTTACACCCAACTGGGGGGTGGGTGGCTACACCTTC. Its translation: CASSLTPNWGVGGYTF. V is TRBV7-8 and J is TRBJ1-2; D possibly corresponds to TRBD1 (5 bases). Per germline, CDR1 SGHVS and CDR2 FQNEAQ. Trimming removed 5 bases at V and 7 bases at J, with 23 bases between. The CDR3 contains 16 residues.

The chain has TRBV7-2 and TRBJ2-1; 10 nucleotides line up with TRBD2. From germline, CDR1 is SGHTA and CDR2 FQGNSA. The CDR3 length is 16 residues. V lost 1 base and J lost 4; bases outside the gene matches: 4. This CDR3 reads CASSLEAGGLYNEQFF. The CDR3 DNA sequence: TGTGCCAGCAGCTTAGAAGCGGGGGGGCTTTACAATGAGCAGTTCTTC.

The chain joins TRBV5-5 to TRBJ2-7; the match to TRBD1 covers 7 bases. The germline CDR1 and CDR2 sequences are SGHKS and YYEKEE (reference sequence). The CDR3 covers 13 residues. The V and J ends lost 5 bases and 4 bases, in that order; junction bases with no gene match: 6. CDR3 protein: CASRKDRPYEQYF. CDR3 DNA sequence: TGTGCCAGCAGGAAGGACAGGCCATACGAGCAGTACTTC.